This TCR beta chain was profiled in a study of blood T cell repertoires in COVID-19. As for the study in general: The cDNA or gDNA used as material had been derived from T cells, B-cell-depleted T cells, or PBMCs.

The CDR3 runs to 13 residues. V was shortened by 3 bases and J by 3 bases, with 7 bases between the two germline ends. This clone was picked up one time. As originally analysed: Estimation of nucleated cell counts was performed using reference gene primer amplification. Libraries were prepared by immunoSEQ multiplex PCR; TCRdb keeps only in-frame clonotypes and omits some of them. V, J and clone size were drawn from that table, and D and trimming were deduced from the DNA. The sample yields 120,000 to 150,000 clones, around 80% seen once. This chain joins TRBV12-3 or TRBV12-4 and TRBJ2-3; D is undetermined. The sequencing sample was made of peripheral blood. The clonotype comes from a woman in her 50s with acute or convalescent COVID-19. CDR3 nucleotide sequence: TGTGCCAGCAGTTTCAGGATGACAGATACGCAGTATTTT. Protein: CASSFRMTDTQYF.